The present TCR beta chain was sequenced within a study of CD4 T cells in relation to SARS-CoV-2 and coronaviruses (dated by TCRdb to the early 2020s). At the level of the whole study: In the ViraFEST assay, PBMCs were grown with antigen for around ten days, and TCR beta CDR3s were then sequenced to identify antigen-specific clonal expansions. An HIV-1 Nef peptide pool or a culture without peptide was used as the negative reference condition. Shared crossreactive spike epitopes were mapped to their HLA restriction using patient-derived lymphoblastoid cell lines. At the level of individual TCR clonotypes, the study measured memory CD4+ T cell crossreactivity between SARS-CoV-2 spike protein and common cold coronavirus spike proteins. The Adaptive Biotechnologies TCR-sequencing kit was used to sequence samples from a few pre-COVID donors and the naive versus memory experiments, while other data came from Illumina-based sequencing. For other donors in the study, expansion assays were sequenced with a different, Illumina-based TCR-beta assay.

The library was produced with the immunoSEQ multiplex PCR assay. In the source study's methods: Preprocessing removed nonproductive sequences and CDR3s not starting with C, not ending with F or W, or shorter than 7 amino acids. The MANAFEST web app was used to call antigen-specific clonotypes on the basis of expansion compared with the reference and with other culture wells. A clone counted as positive if significantly expanded in 2 of 3 replicate wells versus the reference culture at FDR below 0.05. A further requirement for positive clones was significant expansion compared with all other tandem wells, along with an odds ratio above 5. CDR3 homology was measured as pairwise Levenshtein distance, computed with the stringdist R package after trimming three terminal residues from each end. The clones in this table, taken by TCRdb from immuneACCESS, are in-frame only. Not every clone is retained; where verified, under half of the shortfall comes from an unresolved V gene, and the cause of the rest is unknown. That table is the source of V, J and clone size, and D and trimming were worked out from the DNA. This sample holds fewer than 25,000 clones; 77% were observed only once. The ten largest clonotypes hold around a quarter of the sample.

Comments on this clone: It has no known antigen specificity. No base quality information exists; no much larger clone differs at one position.

CD4+ T cells from unexposed donors were collected before the COVID-19 pandemic (2011-2018). The EasySep CD4+ T cell isolation kit was used to isolate CD4+ T cells once the cultures had run for roughly 10 days. As far as cell numbers permitted, CD4+ T cells from unexposed donors were tested for reactivity against SARS-CoV-2 S and N as well as four spike pools from common cold coronaviruses. PBMCs were cultured at two million per well in IMDM supplemented with around 5.1% human AB serum and 8 to 10 IU/ml IL-2. Half of the culture medium was replaced with fresh IL-2-containing medium on days 3 and 7. Each peptide culture condition was generally run in triplicate replicate wells. Leukapheresis product for the unexposed donors was bought commercially. Ficoll-Paque PLUS gradient centrifugation was used to isolate PBMCs from leukapheresis product or whole blood. PBMCs were either cryopreserved at -140°C or used fresh in the expansion assay. The QIAamp Micro DNA Kit was used to extract genomic DNA from the CD4+ T cells.

Overall study results and their limits: Crossreactivity analysis centred on spike protein, so crossreactivity against other viral proteins was not assessed. About 65% of donors had memory CD4+ clonotypes that crossrecognized SARS-CoV-2 and at least one common cold coronavirus spike. The study was limited by small numbers of patients and tested TCRs. Significantly weaker SARS-CoV-2-driven expansion was shown by crossreactive clones than by monoreactive clones, consistent with antigenic imprinting. Because no donor provided both pre-pandemic and post-infection samples, tracing the source of pre-existing responses was limited.

The CDR3 contains 16 residues, cysteine and phenylalanine counted. CDR3 DNA is the only sequence kept; it has 48 bases, read in frame from the first base. Based on the germline V gene, the CDR1 and CDR2 sequences are MNHEY and SVGEGT. V drops 8 bases and J drops 6 bases, leaving 25 bases in between. The material sequenced was CD4+ T cells from PBMCs, cultured in vitro. Rearrangement joined TRBV6-2 or TRBV6-3 to TRBJ1-2; possibly the D gene is TRBD1, per 5 matching bases. This receptor was taken from a human donor in good health. The CDR3 region reads CASRPQDNSGRHGYTF. The bases are TGTGCCAGCCGCCCCCAGGACAATTCAGGGAGGCATGGCTACACCTTC.